This T cell receptor beta chain was captured in a study of blood T cell repertoires in COVID-19. Across the study: PBMCs, B-cell-depleted T cells, or T cells provided the cDNA or gDNA that made up the material.

Sequencing was performed with immunoSEQ multiplex PCR; in TCRdb, only in-frame clones are kept and a portion is missing. The sample lists under 300,000 clones; 70% to 75% were seen once. The CDR3 length is 15 residues. The V end was cut by 3 bases, the J end by 2 bases, with 11 bases between. Germline V gives CDR1 SGHTA, CDR2 FQGNSA. The receptor's source is a woman aged 80 or over with acute or convalescent COVID-19. This chain links TRBV7-2 with TRBJ1-5; D perhaps matches TRBD1 (5 bases). The source material was peripheral blood. The CDR3: CASSFGGMGNQPQHF. CDR3 DNA: TGTGCCAGCAGCTTCGGGGGAATGGGCAATCAGCCCCAGCATTTT.